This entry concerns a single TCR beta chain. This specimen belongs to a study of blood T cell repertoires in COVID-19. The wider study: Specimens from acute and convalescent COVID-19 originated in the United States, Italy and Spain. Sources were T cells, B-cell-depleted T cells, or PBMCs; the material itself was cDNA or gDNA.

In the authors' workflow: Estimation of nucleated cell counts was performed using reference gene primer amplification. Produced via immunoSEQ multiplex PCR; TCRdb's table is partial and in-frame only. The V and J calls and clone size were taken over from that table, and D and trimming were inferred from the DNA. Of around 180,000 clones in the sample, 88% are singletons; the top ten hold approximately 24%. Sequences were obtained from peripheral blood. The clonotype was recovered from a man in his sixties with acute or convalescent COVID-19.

CDR3: CASSYSKRGGTDTQYF. CDR3 bases: TGTGCCAGCAGTTACTCGAAGCGGGGGGGCACAGATACGCAGTATTTT. The rearrangement joins TRBV6-5 to TRBJ2-3; 9 nucleotides align to TRBD2. Germline V CDR1 and CDR2: MNHEY, SVGAGI. After removal of 0 bases from V and 1 base from J, the junction contained 2 bases not matched to a gene. This CDR3 is 16 amino acids long.